Listed below are T cell receptor beta chains from one sample, sequenced in a study of shared clonotypes between healthy human individuals. This table comes from immunoSEQ multiplex PCR, and its TCRdb copy is limited to in-frame clones, with some not included. In the table there are 800,000 or so clones, about 96% of which are singletons. The specimen sequenced was naive CD8+ T cells sorted from blood. Receptors originate from a man aged 25 to 40 in good health. Both conserved end residues are part of each CDR3. The order of the fields is D gene, V gene, clone size, J gene, CDR3 protein, CDR3 DNA. D genes are given only for firm matches. Only some rows state a clone size, as once, few, many or a class for expanded clones.

NA	TRBV27	NA	TRBJ2-3	CASSLLGPDTQYF	TGTGCCAGCAGTTTGCTAGGTCCAGATACGCAGTATTTT
NA	TRBV7-9	NA	TRBJ2-3	CASSLTFEDTQYF	TGTGCCAGCAGCTTAACGTTCGAAGATACGCAGTATTTT
TRBD1	TRBV7-9	NA	TRBJ2-1	CASRSDREWFF	TGTGCCAGCAGATCGGACAGGGAGTGGTTCTTC
TRBD1	TRBV7-8	NA	TRBJ2-7	CASSRDRLPYEQYF	TGTGCCAGCAGCCGGGACAGGCTTCCCTACGAGCAGTACTTC
NA	TRBV7-9	once	TRBJ1-1	CASSFRRAEAFF	TGTGCCAGCAGCTTTCGCAGGGCTGAAGCTTTCTTT
NA	TRBV29-1	NA	TRBJ1-2	CSVESQGIFSRGYTF	TGCAGCGTTGAATCCCAGGGGATCTTTTCGCGGGGCTACACCTTC
TRBD1	TRBV4-2	NA	TRBJ2-3	CASSPRTGSTDTQYF	TGTGCCAGCAGCCCCCGGACAGGTAGCACAGATACGCAGTATTTT
NA	TRBV15	NA	TRBJ2-3	CATSSTYGTDTQYF	TGTGCCACCAGCAGTACCTACGGCACAGATACGCAGTATTTT
NA	TRBV11-2	once	TRBJ2-3	CASLALSTDTQYF	TGTGCCAGCCTAGCACTAAGCACAGATACGCAGTATTTT
NA	TRBV7-2	NA	TRBJ2-1	CASSLAVSDNIVYNEQFF	TGTGCCAGCAGCTTAGCGGTTTCGGATAACATAGTGTACAATGAGCAGTTCTTC
NA	TRBV5-1	NA	TRBJ2-5	CASSLAGPLQETQYF	TGCGCCAGCAGCTTGGCCGGACCCCTCCAAGAGACCCAGTACTTC
NA	TRBV5-8	NA	TRBJ1-5	CASPGQGNQPQHF	TGTGCCAGCCCGGGGCAGGGGAATCAGCCCCAGCATTTT
TRBD2	TRBV9	NA	TRBJ2-7	CASGGSKQYF	TGTGCCAGTGGCGGGAGTAAGCAGTACTTC
TRBD1	TRBV29-1	NA	TRBJ1-2	CSVDRVAYGYTF	TGCAGCGTCGACAGGGTCGCCTATGGCTACACCTTC
NA	TRBV13	NA	TRBJ2-7	CASSNKVDHEQYF	TGTGCCAGCAGCAACAAAGTGGACCACGAGCAGTACTTC
TRBD2	TRBV29-1	NA	TRBJ2-3	CSVSRTSGSTDTQYF	TGCAGCGTTTCCCGGACTAGCGGGAGCACAGATACGCAGTATTTT
TRBD2	TRBV5-4	NA	TRBJ2-1	CASRDYSYNEQFF	TGTGCCAGTCGGGACTACTCCTACAATGAGCAGTTCTTC
NA	TRBV9	NA	TRBJ2-1	CASSESVFNEQFF	TGTGCCAGCAGCGAGTCAGTTTTTAATGAGCAGTTCTTC
NA	TRBV30	NA	TRBJ2-1	CAWSVPSHEQFF	TGTGCCTGGAGTGTACCCAGTCATGAGCAGTTCTTC
NA	TRBV9	NA	TRBJ2-3	CASSPRPGEDTQYF	TGTGCCAGCAGCCCCAGACCGGGGGAAGATACGCAGTATTTT